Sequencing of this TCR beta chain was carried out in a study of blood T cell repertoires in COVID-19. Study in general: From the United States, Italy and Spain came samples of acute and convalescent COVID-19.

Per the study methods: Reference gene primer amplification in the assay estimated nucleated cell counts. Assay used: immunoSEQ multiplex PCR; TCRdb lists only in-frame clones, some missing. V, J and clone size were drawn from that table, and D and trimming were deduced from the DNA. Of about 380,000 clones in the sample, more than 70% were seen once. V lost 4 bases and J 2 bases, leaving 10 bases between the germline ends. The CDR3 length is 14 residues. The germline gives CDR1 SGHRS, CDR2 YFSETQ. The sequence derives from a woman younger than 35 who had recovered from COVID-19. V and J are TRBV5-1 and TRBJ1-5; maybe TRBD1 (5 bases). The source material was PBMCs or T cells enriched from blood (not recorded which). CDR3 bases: TGCGCCAGCAGCCCAGGGAAGGGCAATCAGCCCCAGCATTTT. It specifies CASSPGKGNQPQHF.